The source of this T cell receptor beta chain is a study of blood T cells in healthy people across ages. The use of a sample-barcoded 5' primer and a J-beta primer mix characterized a second PCR of about 6 to 12 cycles. Every sample returned 2.5 million or more CDR3-containing paired-end reads. Each CDR3 protein gets one entry after TCRdb re-called the 5' RACE reads with MiXCR. The sample lists about 1,500,000 distinct CDR3 sequences, approximately 42% occurring once. V shed 6 bases and J shed 3 bases, with 18 bases lying between them. This CDR3 comprises 14 residues. Germline V gene data show CDR1 as DFQATT and CDR2 as SNEGSKA (reference sequence). As to this clonotype: Its specificity is not known.

Study-level findings and limits: Strong correlation existed between TCR beta diversity and naive T cell percentage.

This receptor was identified in a young woman in good health. What was sequenced was blood. The chain is built from TRBV20-1 and TRBJ2-7; perhaps TRBD2 as D (6 bases). The CDR3 sequence is CSAPYGGRRYEQYF. The CDR3 DNA sequence: TGCAGTGCCCCCTATGGAGGGAGACGCTACGAGCAGTACTTC.